The 26 T cell receptor beta chains reported below all come from one sample, sequenced in a study of T-cell memory formation after mild COVID-19. TCRdb re-called the 5' RACE reads with MiXCR, one entry per CDR3 protein. The table has 360,000 or so distinct CDR3 sequences, under 30% seen once. Sequences were obtained from PBMCs or a T cell subset sorted from them (not recorded which). These receptors were collected from an adult woman who had mild COVID-19 (a few samples of this study predate the infection). Cell type and time point are not known.

The CDR3 bases are TGTGCCAGCAGCCCAACGGGGGGGGTAGGCGAGCAGTACTTC. This translates into CASSPTGGVGEQYF. V is TRBV7-3 and J is TRBJ2-7; the match to TRBD2 covers 8 bases. The germline CDR1 and CDR2 sequences are SGHTA and FQGTGA. This CDR3 has 14 amino acids. The ends lost 5 bases at V and 6 bases at J; junction bases unmatched: 9.

This clonotype was counted ten times or more. The V call is TRBV7-3, the J call TRBJ2-1; D gene uncertain. This CDR3 contains 13 residues. The ends were cut back, 3 bases at V and 8 bases at J, with 11 bases in the middle. Germline V gene lookup returns CDR1 SGHTA and CDR2 FQGTGA. As DNA, the CDR3 is TGTGCCAGCAGCTTGAGCAGTAAAGATGAGCAGTTCTTC. As protein: CASSLSSKDEQFF.

V is TRBV7-9 and J is TRBJ1-1; 12 positions agree with TRBD1. The CDR3 is 15 residues long. V shed 7 bases, J shed 1 base, and the junction held 4 bases outside the gene matches. Germline CDR1 is SEHNR and CDR2 is FQNEAQ (reference sequence). As DNA, the CDR3 is TGTGCCAGCACTGGGACAGGGGGCGCGAACACTGAAGCTTTCTTT. It translates to CASTGTGGANTEAFF.

This clonotype has only a few counts. The rearrangement joins TRBV24-1 to TRBJ2-4; D is perhaps TRBD2 (6 bases). CDR3 size: 14 residues. V lost 2 bases and J lost 8, with 12 bases in between. CDR1 and CDR2 from the germline V gene are KGHDR and SFDVKD. In DNA, the CDR3 is TGTGCCACCAGTGATTCGGGGGTATTGGACATTCAGTACTTC. Translating it yields CATSDSGVLDIQYF.

This clonotype appeared a few times. The rearrangement joins TRBV7-8 to TRBJ2-3; the D gene is possibly TRBD2 (6 bases). This CDR3 region has 16 residues. With 2 bases removed from V and 1 base from J, the gap between germline ends came to 13 bases. The germline V gene encodes CDR1 SGHVS and CDR2 FQNEAQ. CDR3 protein: CASSLSTGVGTDTQYF. The CDR3 region has the DNA TGTGCCAGCAGCTTATCAACGGGGGTGGGCACAGATACGCAGTATTTT.

This clonotype was detected a few times. The chain carries TRBV6-5 and TRBJ2-4, with unresolved D. Germline-derived CDR1 and CDR2 are MNHEY and SVGAGI. The V and J ends lost 4 bases and 0 bases respectively, with 13 bases between them. The CDR3 is made up of 16 amino acids. CDR3 coding DNA: TGTGCCAGCAGTTTCCGGGCAACTCTAGCCAAAAACATTCAGTACTTC. Translating gives CASSFRATLAKNIQYF.

The rearrangement uses TRBV21-1 and TRBJ2-3; the table gives TRBD2 as D, unverified against the DNA. TRBV21-1 is a pseudogene locus. This CDR3 spans 18 amino acids. The CDR3 is CASTSLAGVSSLTDTQYF. CDR3 in DNA: TGTGCCAGCACCTCACTAGCGGGGGTCTCCTCCCTGACAGATACGCAGTATTTT.

In its sample, this clonotype was seen a few times. This sequence joins TRBV27 and TRBJ1-2, with 9 bases fitting TRBD1. The V gene end was trimmed by 4 bases and the J gene end by 8 bases; junction bases not matched to a gene: 8. The CDR3 consists of 14 residues. Per germline, CDR1 MNHEY and CDR2 SMNVEV (reference sequence). The chain's CDR3 is CASSSRTGAKGYTF. In DNA, the CDR3 is TGTGCCAGCAGTTCGCGGACAGGGGCGAAAGGCTACACCTTC.

The V gene is TRBV6-1, the J gene TRBJ2-7; 9 bases map to TRBD2. Losses at the gene ends were 7 bases for V and 7 bases for J; bases not matched to a gene: 11. From germline, CDR1 is MNHNS and CDR2 SASEGT. CDR3 length equals 14 residues. Here the CDR3 DNA reads TGTGCCAGCACCGATAGCGGGGGAGCTTTGGAGCAGTACTTC. Its translation: CASTDSGGALEQYF.

The chain is built from TRBV6-5 and TRBJ1-1, with 10 bases identical to TRBD1. The CDR3 contains 16 residues. V lost 6 bases and J lost 7; bases outside the gene matches: 14. The germline V gene has CDR1 MNHEY and CDR2 SVGAGI. CDR3 region: CASRPGGTGELGEAFF. The CDR3 DNA is TGTGCCAGCAGACCTGGGGGGACAGGGGAGCTGGGTGAAGCTTTCTTT.

This clonotype was picked up a small number of times. The chain employs TRBV20-1 and TRBJ1-5; the D gene is possibly TRBD1 (6 bases). The V end was cut by 6 bases, the J end by 3 bases, with 12 bases between. Looked up from germline, CDR1 is DFQATT and CDR2 is SNEGSKA (reference sequence). The CDR3 has 13 residues. This chain's CDR3 is CSASGQINQPQHF. Written as DNA, the CDR3 is TGCAGTGCGTCCGGACAGATCAATCAGCCCCAGCATTTT.

The chain recombines TRBV6-1 with TRBJ2-3; 7 nucleotides match TRBD1. Germline assignment: CDR1 MNHNS and CDR2 SASEGT. Germline trimming cut 6 bases from V and 0 bases from J; bases unmatched to any gene: 3. The CDR3 totals 14 residues. The CDR3 sequence: CASRGDSSTDTQYF. CDR3 in DNA: TGTGCCAGCAGGGGGGACAGCAGCACAGATACGCAGTATTTT.

The rearrangement uses TRBV10-3 and TRBJ2-5; 8 bases map to TRBD2. CDR3 length equals 13 residues. V gave up 6 bases and J gave up 3 bases; unmatched junction bases: 3. Germline CDR1 and CDR2: ENHRY and SYGVKD. CDR3 sequence (DNA): TGTGCCATCAGGGCGACTAGCGAAGAGACCCAGTACTTC. This translates into CAIRATSEETQYF.

The table lists this clonotype with a few counts. V is TRBV7-2 and J is TRBJ2-3; weak D call: TRBD1 (5 bases). The CDR3 length is 14 residues. Germline-derived CDR1 and CDR2 are SGHTA and FQGNSA. Between the trimmed V and J ends, which lost 1 base and 10 bases, there was a span of 15 bases. CDR3: CASSLGGSPTSQYF. CDR3 DNA sequence: TGTGCCAGCAGCTTAGGGGGCTCCCCCACATCGCAGTATTTT.

This chain connects TRBV5-1 to TRBJ2-7; TRBD1 matches at 7 bases. The germline CDR1 and CDR2 sequences are SGHRS and YFSETQ. The CDR3 contains 13 residues. J lost 4 bases, V lost 7 bases, and 8 bases had no gene match. The CDR3 region is CASAPNRGYEQYF. CDR3 coding DNA: TGCGCCAGCGCTCCGAACAGGGGTTACGAGCAGTACTTC.

The rearrangement links TRBV11-2 to TRBJ2-2, with D perhaps matching TRBD1 (6 bases). The V gene lost 5 bases and the J gene lost 1 base, with 11 bases spanning the gap. Germline loops: CDR1 SGHAT, CDR2 FQNNGV. CDR3 size: 15 residues. The chain's CDR3 is CASSPPTGNTGELFF. The CDR3 coding sequence is TGTGCCAGCAGCCCGCCGACAGGGAACACCGGGGAGCTGTTTTTT.

The rearrangement uses TRBV11-3 and TRBJ2-1; 8 nucleotides match TRBD2. The CDR3 loop spans 16 amino acids. V lost 1 base to trimming and J lost 3 bases; unmatched junction nucleotides: 5. Germline CDR1 reads SGHNT; CDR2 reads YENEEA. The chain's CDR3 is CASSLAGGSYYNEQFF. The CDR3 DNA follows: TGTGCCAGCAGCTTAGCGGGAGGGTCCTACTACAATGAGCAGTTCTTC.

This chain joins TRBV15 and TRBJ2-3; no firm D call. This CDR3 region has 13 residues. CDR1 and CDR2 (germline): LNHNV, YYDKDF (reference sequence). Trimming removed 2 bases at V and 0 bases at J, with 3 bases between. CDR3 sequence: CATSRRSTDTQYF. In DNA form, the CDR3 reads TGTGCCACCAGCAGACGGAGCACAGATACGCAGTATTTT.

This clonotype has a handful of counts. V usage is TRBV2 and J usage is TRBJ1-2; 7 positions agree with TRBD1. V dropped 3 bases and J dropped 1; count of bases not matched to a gene: 8. The germline V gene has CDR1 SNHLY and CDR2 FYNNEI. The CDR3 length is 16 residues. The CDR3 sequence is CASSENPDRLNYGYTF. Written as DNA, the CDR3 is TGTGCCAGCAGTGAGAACCCGGACAGGCTTAACTATGGCTACACCTTC.

The table lists this clonotype with a count of one. The V gene is TRBV4-1, the J gene TRBJ1-1, with TRBD1 as a possible D gene (5 bases). Trimming took 0 bases from V and 4 from J, leaving 18 bases between them. Looked up from germline, CDR1 is MGHRA and CDR2 is YSYEKL. This CDR3 has 17 amino acids. CDR3 region: CASSQDWGMGPATEAFF. CDR3 sequence (DNA): TGCGCCAGCAGCCAAGATTGGGGTATGGGGCCGGCCACTGAAGCTTTCTTT.

This clonotype has more than one count but fewer than ten. The chain carries TRBV5-1 and TRBJ1-1; tentative D call: TRBD1 (5 bases). The V end was cut by 3 bases, the J end by 3 bases, with 15 bases between. This CDR3 is built from 15 residues. Germline V gene data show CDR1 as SGHRS and CDR2 as YFSETQ. CDR3 sequence: CASSWVVGRDTEAFF. CDR3 nucleotides: TGCGCCAGCAGCTGGGTGGTGGGCAGGGACACTGAAGCTTTCTTT.

This clonotype was counted only a few times. J is TRBJ2-5 and V is TRBV3-1; D gene uncertain. Trimming removed 3 bases from V and 1 base from J, with 9 bases in between. Germline V gene data show CDR1 as LGHDT and CDR2 as YNNKEL (reference sequence). The CDR3 loop spans 14 amino acids. CDR3 nucleotide sequence: TGTGCCAGCAGCCAGTTTCAAGGCCAAGAGACCCAGTACTTC. Translated: CASSQFQGQETQYF.

This clonotype was detected a few times. This chain links TRBV19 with TRBJ1-1; possibly TRBD1 for D (6 bases). CDR1 and CDR2 (germline): LNHDA, SQIVND (reference sequence). V shed 0 bases and J shed 1 base, with 12 bases lying between them. There are 16 residues in the CDR3. CDR3 loop: CASSIDEDRENTEAFF. CDR3 sequence (DNA): TGTGCCAGTAGTATAGATGAGGACAGAGAGAACACTGAAGCTTTCTTT. The full variable domain, rest sourced from reference TRBV19 and TRBJ1-1, is DGGITQSPKYLFRKEGQNVTLSCEQNLNHDAMYWYRQDPGQGLRLIYYSQIVNDFQKGDIAEGYSVSREKKESFPLTVTSAQKNPTAFYLCASSIDEDRENTEAFFGQGTRLTVV.

Notes on this clonotype: The missing conserved phenylalanine or tryptophan at the end of this CDR3 makes a read error likely. The J gene is TRBJ2-5, the V gene TRBV7-2; 8 nucleotides line up with TRBD2. Germline CDR1 SGHTA, CDR2 FQGNSA. CDR3 length equals 14 residues. The V and J ends lost 5 bases and 5 bases, in that order; junction bases with no gene match: 7. CDR3 sequence (DNA): TGTGCCAGCAGCCCCGGACTAGCCGCCGAGACCCAGTACTTA. This translates into CASSPGLAAETQYL.

The rearrangement uses TRBV2 and TRBJ2-7, with 9 bases identical to TRBD1. V lost 5 bases to trimming and J lost 3 bases; unmatched junction nucleotides: 17. The germline V gene has CDR1 SNHLY and CDR2 FYNNEI. The CDR3 totals 18 residues. The DNA of the CDR3 is TGTGCCAGCAGTTTCCGTACAGGGGGCGAGTCCCTTAACTACGAGCAGTACTTC. Its protein is CASSFRTGGESLNYEQYF.

This chain links TRBV5-4 with TRBJ2-7, with 7 positions matching TRBD1. The germline V gene encodes CDR1 SGHNT and CDR2 YYREEE (reference sequence). V lost 3 bases, J lost 2 bases, and 8 bases stayed unmatched. CDR3 size: 15 residues. The CDR3 spells CASSSTGARTYEQYF. The CDR3 nucleotides read TGTGCCAGCAGCTCTACAGGGGCACGAACCTACGAGCAGTACTTC.